One and the same sample provided the 15 T cell receptor beta chains below, sequenced in a study of CD8 T cells in ankylosing spondylitis. TCRdb redid the calling of the 5' RACE reads with MiXCR, one entry per CDR3 protein. This table holds 190,000 or so distinct CDR3 sequences, roughly 13% found once. The sequencing input was blood, either unsorted or a sorted T cell fraction (not recorded which). These receptors were taken from a male donor with ankylosing spondylitis or in good health (not recorded which).

The V gene is TRBV10-3, the J gene TRBJ2-3; no clear D. Germline lookup yields CDR1 ENHRY and CDR2 SYGVKD. The CDR3 length is 11 residues. Trimming left V 6 bases short and J 6 bases short, with 7 bases between. The CDR3 region has the DNA TGTGCCATCAGACTCGGGGATACGCAGTATTTT. Residues: CAIRLGDTQYF.

This clonotype came up many times. The gene calls are TRBV29-1 and TRBJ1-3; D call uncertain. Trimming cost V 0 bases and J 0 bases, with 9 bases left between them. The CDR3 covers 15 residues. Germline V lookup: CDR1 SQVTM, CDR2 ANQGSEA. The CDR3 reads CSVEEYSFSGNTIYF. DNA for the CDR3: TGCAGCGTTGAAGAATACAGTTTCTCTGGAAACACCATATATTTT.

Ten or more counts support this clonotype. This chain uses TRBV12-3 or TRBV12-4 with TRBJ2-7; D is undetermined. There are 12 residues in the CDR3. Trimming pared 5 bases from V and 2 bases from J, leaving 7 bases between. CDR3 sequence: CASSPTPYEQYF. The CDR3 DNA is TGTGCCAGCAGTCCAACCCCCTACGAGCAGTACTTC.

This clonotype was detected a few times. This chain joins TRBV2 and TRBJ1-1; 9 bases map to TRBD1. This CDR3 comprises 15 residues. Germline lookup yields CDR1 SNHLY and CDR2 FYNNEI. V lost 6 bases and J lost 6; bases outside the gene matches: 11. CDR3 loop: CASREYRDRESEAFF. CDR3 in DNA: TGTGCCAGCAGGGAGTACCGGGACAGGGAATCTGAAGCTTTCTTT. Full variable domain (remainder filled in from reference TRBV2 and TRBJ1-1): EPEVTQTPSHQVTQMGQEVILRCVPISNHLYFYWYRQILGQKVEFLVSFYNNEISEKSEIFDDQFSVERPDGSNFTLKIRSTKLEDSAMYFCASREYRDRESEAFFGQGTRLTVV.

This clonotype was counted a few times. For the CDR3, the DNA is TGTGCCAGCAAAGGCTGGGGAAATGAGCAGTTCTTC. Protein sequence: CASKGWGNEQFF. V gene TRBV6-5 combines with J gene TRBJ2-1; D is unclear. This CDR3 has 12 amino acids. Trimming shortened V by 7 bases and J by 7 bases, and 11 bases separated the two germline ends. Germline loops: CDR1 MNHEY, CDR2 SVGAGI.

This clonotype has more than one count but fewer than ten. V usage is TRBV7-6 and J usage is TRBJ2-1; TRBD2 aligns across 7 bases. This CDR3 is built from 18 residues. Germline CDR1 and CDR2: SGHVS and FNYEAQ. V lost 5 bases and J lost 1; bases outside the gene matches: 14. The CDR3 reads CASSPYLQGGPSYNEQFF. CDR3 DNA sequence: TGTGCCAGCAGCCCCTACCTTCAGGGAGGGCCTTCCTACAATGAGCAGTTCTTC. Full variable domain (missing parts from reference TRBV7-6 and TRBJ2-1): GAGVSQSPRYKVTKRGQDVALRCDPISGHVSLYWYRQALGQGPEFLTYFNYEAQQDKSGLPNDRFSAERPEGSISTLTIQRTEQRDSAMYRCASSPYLQGGPSYNEQFFGPGTRLTVL.

V and J are TRBV6-5 and TRBJ1-6; tentative D call: TRBD1 (5 bases). This CDR3 region has 16 residues. Trimming removed 0 bases at V and 5 bases at J, with 11 bases between. CDR1 is MNHEY and CDR2 is SVGAGI in the germline V gene. In nucleotides, the CDR3 is TGTGCCAGCAGTTACTCCTCCTCGGGGGATAATTCACCCCTCCACTTT. It is translated as CASSYSSSGDNSPLHF.

This clonotype appeared many times. V and J are TRBV12-3 or TRBV12-4 and TRBJ1-1; D gene unclear. Trimming left V 7 bases short and J 0 bases short, with 6 bases between. This CDR3 is 12 amino acids long. This CDR3 reads CASTLMNTEAFF. The CDR3 DNA reads TGTGCCAGCACCCTCATGAACACTGAAGCTTTCTTT.

V gene TRBV6-1 combines with J gene TRBJ2-1; weak D call: TRBD2 (7 bases). V dropped 5 bases and J dropped 5 bases, with 13 bases sitting between them. Looked up from germline, CDR1 is MNHNS and CDR2 is SASEGT. The CDR3 length is 14 residues. CDR3 in amino acids: CASSTSGGHNEQFF. CDR3 coding DNA: TGTGCCAGCAGTACATCCGGGGGGCACAATGAGCAGTTCTTC.

The chain joins TRBV6-1 to TRBJ2-1; unclear D gene. Per the germline V gene, CDR1 is MNHNS and CDR2 is SASEGT. V was cut by 6 bases and J by 0 bases, with 9 bases left in between. The CDR3 extends over 14 amino acids. Here the CDR3 reads CASRPGRSYNEQFF. DNA for the CDR3: TGTGCCAGCAGACCGGGTCGCTCCTACAATGAGCAGTTCTTC.

The chain has TRBV12-5 and TRBJ2-7; D might be TRBD1 (6 bases). Germline CDR1 is LGHNT and CDR2 is FRNRAP. V shed 0 bases and J shed 0 bases, with 30 bases lying between them. This CDR3 contains 22 residues. CDR3 DNA sequence: TGTGCTAGTGGTTTGGTACTGGGGGTGTCGGGGACGCTAAGGGGGAGCTCCTACGAGCAGTACTTC. Protein product: CASGLVLGVSGTLRGSSYEQYF.

The gene calls are TRBV5-6 and TRBJ2-7; D not certain. The CDR3 contains 14 residues. Germline V gene sequence: CDR1 SGHDT, CDR2 YYEEEE. With 7 bases removed from V and 0 bases from J, the gap between germline ends came to 14 bases. CDR3 residues: CASAVGGSSYEQYF. CDR3 sequence (DNA): TGTGCCAGCGCGGTGGGCGGCTCCTCCTACGAGCAGTACTTC. The whole variable domain, remainder taken from reference TRBV5-6 and TRBJ2-7, is DAGVTQSPTHLIKTRGQQVTLRCSPKSGHDTVSWYQQALGQGPQFIFQYYEEEERQRGNFPDRFSGHQFPNYSSELNVNALLLGDSALYLCASAVGGSSYEQYFGPGTRLTVT.

This clonotype was counted many times. This chain joins TRBV5-6 and TRBJ2-1; 9 bases line up with TRBD2. The CDR3 extends over 17 amino acids. V shed 4 bases and J 5 bases; nucleotides not matched to a gene: 13. Germline CDR1 and CDR2: SGHDT and YYEEEE. For the CDR3, the DNA is TGTGCCAGCAGCCTACATCGGGGGACTAGCTACCACAATGAGCAGTTCTTC. It is translated as CASSLHRGTSYHNEQFF.

J is TRBJ1-1 and V is TRBV18; D gene unclear. Germline V lookup: CDR1 KGHSH, CDR2 LQKENI. The CDR3 contains 12 residues. V was clipped by 6 bases and J by 6 bases, with 11 bases between them. CDR3 sequence: CASSPRGSEAFF. The DNA of the CDR3 is TGTGCCAGCTCCCCCCGGGGTTCTGAAGCTTTCTTT. Full variable domain (remainder filled in from reference TRBV18 and TRBJ1-1): NAGVMQNPRHLVRRRGQEARLRCSPMKGHSHVYWYRQLPEEGLKFMVYLQKENIIDESGMPKERFSAEFPKEGPSILRIQQVVRGDSAAYFCASSPRGSEAFFGQGTRLTVV.

This clonotype was counted between two and nine times. The V gene is TRBV10-3, the J gene TRBJ2-1; 9 nucleotides match TRBD2. The germline V gene has CDR1 ENHRY and CDR2 SYGVKD. With V trimmed by 0 bases and J by 0 bases, 12 bases remained unmatched. The CDR3 length is 20 residues. The CDR3 sequence: CAISESPGASGASSYNEQFF. CDR3 coding DNA: TGTGCCATCAGTGAGTCCCCGGGGGCTAGCGGGGCCAGCTCCTACAATGAGCAGTTCTTC.